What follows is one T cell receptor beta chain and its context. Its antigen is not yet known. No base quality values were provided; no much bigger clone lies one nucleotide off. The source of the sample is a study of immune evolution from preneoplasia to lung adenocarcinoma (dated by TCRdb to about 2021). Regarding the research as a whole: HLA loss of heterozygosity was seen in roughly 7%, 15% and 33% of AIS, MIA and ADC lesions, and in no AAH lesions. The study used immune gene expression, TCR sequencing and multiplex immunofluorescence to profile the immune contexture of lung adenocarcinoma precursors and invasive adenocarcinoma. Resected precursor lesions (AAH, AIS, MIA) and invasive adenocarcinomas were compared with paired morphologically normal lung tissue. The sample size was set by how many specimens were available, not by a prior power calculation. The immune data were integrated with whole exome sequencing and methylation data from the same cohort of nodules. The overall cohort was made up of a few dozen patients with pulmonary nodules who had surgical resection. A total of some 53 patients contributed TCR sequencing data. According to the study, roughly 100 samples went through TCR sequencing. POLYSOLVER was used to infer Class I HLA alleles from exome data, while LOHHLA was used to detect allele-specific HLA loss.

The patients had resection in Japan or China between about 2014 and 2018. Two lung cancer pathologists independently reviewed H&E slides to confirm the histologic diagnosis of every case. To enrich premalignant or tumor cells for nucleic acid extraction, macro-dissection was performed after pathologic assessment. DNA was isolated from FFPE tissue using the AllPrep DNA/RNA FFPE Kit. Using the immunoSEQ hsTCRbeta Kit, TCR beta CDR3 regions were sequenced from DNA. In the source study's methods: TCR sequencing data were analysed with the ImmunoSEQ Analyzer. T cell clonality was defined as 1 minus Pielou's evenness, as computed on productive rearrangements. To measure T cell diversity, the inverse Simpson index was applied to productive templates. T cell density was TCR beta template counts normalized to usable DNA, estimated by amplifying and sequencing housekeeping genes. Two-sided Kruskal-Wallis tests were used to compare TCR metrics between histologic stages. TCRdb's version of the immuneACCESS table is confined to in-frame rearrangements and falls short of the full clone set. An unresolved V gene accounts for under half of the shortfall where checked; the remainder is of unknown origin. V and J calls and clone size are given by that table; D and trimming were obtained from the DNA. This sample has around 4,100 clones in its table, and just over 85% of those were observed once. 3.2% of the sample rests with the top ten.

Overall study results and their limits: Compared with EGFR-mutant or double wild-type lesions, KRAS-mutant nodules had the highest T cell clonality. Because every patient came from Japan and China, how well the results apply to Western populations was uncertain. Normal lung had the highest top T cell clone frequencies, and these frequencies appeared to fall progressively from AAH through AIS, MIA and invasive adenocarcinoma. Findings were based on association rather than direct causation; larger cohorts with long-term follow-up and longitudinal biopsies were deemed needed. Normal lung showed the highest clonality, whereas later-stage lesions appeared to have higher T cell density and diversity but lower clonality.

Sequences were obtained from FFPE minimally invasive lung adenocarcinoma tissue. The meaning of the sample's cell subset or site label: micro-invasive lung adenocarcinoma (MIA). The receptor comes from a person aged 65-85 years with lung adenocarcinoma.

CDR3 loop: CASSLVPRGRHTEAFF. The nucleotides read TGTGCCAGCAGCTTAGTCCCGCGGGGTAGGCACACTGAAGCTTTCTTT. This chain joins TRBV7-8 to TRBJ1-1; the D gene cannot be named for sure. Deletion took 1 base off V and 3 bases off J, with a span of 15 bases between the germline ends. CDR1 and CDR2 were assigned from the germline V gene as SGHVS and FQNEAQ. CDR3 length: 16 amino acids, cysteine to phenylalanine. The kept DNA is CDR3 alone, 48 bases in frame from the first base.